Shown below are 27 T cell receptor beta chains from a single sample sequenced in a study of T cells in localized non-small cell lung cancer. This table comes from immunoSEQ multiplex PCR, and its TCRdb copy is limited to in-frame clones, with some not included. The sample holds fewer than 10,000 clones; about 44% are singletons and the top ten take 3% to 4%. The source material was lymph node tissue, sampled before any cancer treatment. These receptors were taken from a woman aged 35-70 years with stage I lung adenocarcinoma.

The chain links TRBV7-6 to TRBJ1-1, with D unresolved. Germline CDR1 reads SGHVS; CDR2 reads FNYEAQ. The CDR3 is 16 amino acids. V lost 1 base and J lost 3, with 15 bases in between. The CDR3 spells CASSLGGHGVHTEAFF. CDR3 bases: TGTGCCAGCAGCTTAGGTGGGCATGGGGTACACACTGAAGCTTTCTTT. The variable domain in full, with the rest retrieved from reference TRBV7-6 and TRBJ1-1, is GAGVSQSPRYKVTKRGQDVALRCDPISGHVSLYWYRQALGQGPEFLTYFNYEAQQDKSGLPNDRFSAERPEGSISTLTIQRTEQRDSAMYRCASSLGGHGVHTEAFFGQGTRLTVV.

In its sample, this clone was seen a few times. The genes are TRBV11-1 and TRBJ1-4, with D possibly TRBD1 on 5 matching bases. The CDR3 contains 14 residues. CDR1 and CDR2 (germline): SGHAT, FQDESV (reference sequence). V was clipped by 5 bases and J by 3 bases, with 10 bases between them. CDR3 region: CASSLLGANEKLFF. In nucleotides, the CDR3 is TGTGCCAGCAGCCTATTAGGGGCTAATGAAAAACTGTTTTTT. The full variable domain, in which reference TRBV11-1 and TRBJ1-4 provide the parts outside the CDR3, is EAEVAQSPRYKITEKSQAVAFWCDPISGHATLYWYRQILGQGPELLVQFQDESVVDDSQLPKDRFSAERLKGVDSTLKIQPAELGDSAMYLCASSLLGANEKLFFGSGTQLSVL.

The chain is built from TRBV5-1 and TRBJ2-6; D perhaps matches TRBD1 (6 bases). V lost 7 bases to trimming and J lost 2 bases, with 13 bases between them. The CDR3 spans 15 residues. Per germline, CDR1 SGHRS and CDR2 YFSETQ. CDR3 bases: TGCGCCAGCGAACCTACAGGGACTGGGGCCAACGTCCTGACTTTC. Translation: CASEPTGTGANVLTF.

Concerning this clone: Its ends do not fully match the called genes, so a read error is possible. The chain has TRBV5-1 and TRBJ2-3; D may be TRBD2 (7 bases). This CDR3 contains 15 residues. In germline, CDR1 is SGHRS, CDR2 YFSETQ. For the CDR3, the DNA is TGCGCTAGCAGCTTGAGGGGGGGCGCCGCAGATACGCAGTATTTT. It encodes CASSLRGGAADTQYF.

This chain connects TRBV11-3 to TRBJ2-7; D is unresolved. The CDR3 runs to 15 residues. From germline, CDR1 is SGHNT and CDR2 YENEEA. Trimming removed 5 bases at V and 3 bases at J, with 17 bases between. CDR3 in DNA: TGTGCCAGCAGCAAGGAAGTCGGGCGGATCTACGAGCAGTACTTC. The encoded protein is CASSKEVGRIYEQYF.

This clone has only one observation. The chain is built from TRBV9 and TRBJ1-4; 7 nucleotides match TRBD1. V lost 5 bases to trimming and J lost 4 bases; unmatched junction nucleotides: 17. CDR3 size: 18 residues. CDR1 and CDR2 (germline): SGDLS, YYNGEE. CDR3 bases: TGTGCCAGCAGTGAACCCAAGGGGGCTCCAGGGGGTAATGAAAAACTGTTTTTT. Residues: CASSEPKGAPGGNEKLFF.

The J gene is TRBJ1-2, the V gene TRBV9, with 7 bases fitting TRBD1. V lost 9 bases, J lost 4 bases, and 18 bases stayed unmatched. The CDR3 has 16 amino acids. Germline V CDR1 and CDR2: SGDLS, YYNGEE. The CDR3 here is CATSRGQSLRSYGYTF. In nucleotides, the CDR3 is TGTGCCACTAGCAGGGGACAGTCTTTACGGAGCTATGGCTACACCTTC.

This clone was observed a handful of times. The chain joins TRBV6-7 to TRBJ1-3, with D uncertain. TRBV6-7 is an ORF, and what it does is uncertain. Deletions cut 2 bases from V and 0 bases from J, with 14 bases between. The CDR3 runs to 17 residues. As DNA, the CDR3 is TGTGCCAGCAGTTACGCTCCTCGGTCCTACTCTGGAAACACCATATATTTT. It is translated as CASSYAPRSYSGNTIYF.

This clone has just a few counts. V and J are TRBV12-5 and TRBJ1-5; D is ambiguous. Trimming shortened V by 1 base and J by 0 bases, and 4 bases separated the two germline ends. The CDR3 has 14 amino acids. CDR1 LGHNT and CDR2 FRNRAP come from the germline V gene. This chain's CDR3 is CASGLGYSNQPQHF. CDR3 nucleotides: TGTGCTAGTGGTTTGGGGTATAGCAATCAGCCCCAGCATTTT.

The chain employs TRBV28 and TRBJ1-1, with 9 bases fitting TRBD1. Germline V gene sequence: CDR1 MDHEN, CDR2 SYDVKM. V lost 7 bases, J lost 4 bases, and 4 bases stayed unmatched. This CDR3 has 13 residues. The CDR3 nucleotides read TGTGCCAGCACCCAACAGGGGGCCACTGAAGCTTTCTTT. It is translated as CASTQQGATEAFF.

In this sample, this clone turned up a few times. The gene calls are TRBV19 and TRBJ1-1, with D unclear. Germline CDR1 LNHDA, CDR2 SQIVND (reference sequence). Trimming left V 6 bases short and J 1 base short, with 6 bases between. CDR3 size: 12 residues. The CDR3 DNA follows: TGTGCCAGTAGGAAAAAGAACACTGAAGCTTTCTTT. Amino acids: CASRKKNTEAFF.

The chain couples TRBV30 to TRBJ1-2, with no clear D. The germline gives CDR1 GTSNPN, CDR2 SVGIG (reference sequence). The CDR3 is 13 amino acids. The CDR3 sequence is CALRRITDYGYTF. For the CDR3, the DNA is TGTGCTCTCCGCCGAATTACAGACTATGGCTACACCTTC. The variable domain in full, completed from reference TRBV30 and TRBJ1-2, reads SQTIHQWPATLVQPVGSPLSLECTVEGTSNPNLYWYRQAAGRGLQLLFYSVGIGQISSEVPQNLSASRPQDRQFILSSKKLLLSDSGFYLCALRRITDYGYTFGSGTRLTVV.

The J gene is TRBJ2-7, the V gene TRBV7-6; D is tentatively TRBD1 or TRBD2 (5 bases each). The V end lost 1 base, the J end lost 3 bases, and 13 bases lay between the germline ends. CDR1 and CDR2 from the germline V gene are SGHVS and FNYEAQ. This CDR3 comprises 15 residues. The CDR3 DNA sequence: TGTGCCAGCAGCTTAGTGTCGAGGGGCAACTACGAGCAGTACTTC. As protein: CASSLVSRGNYEQYF.

CDR3 amino acids: CASSFAQSSYEQYF. Here the CDR3 DNA reads TGTGCCAGCAGTTTCGCACAGTCCTCCTACGAGCAGTACTTC. V gene TRBV27 combines with J gene TRBJ2-7, with no clear D. Germline loops: CDR1 MNHEY, CDR2 SMNVEV (reference sequence). The V gene lost 3 bases and the J gene lost 0 bases, with 9 bases spanning the gap. The CDR3 consists of 14 residues.

The chain is built from TRBV30 and TRBJ1-2, with D tentatively TRBD1 (5 bases). This CDR3 contains 12 residues. CDR1 and CDR2 from the germline V gene are GTSNPN and SVGIG (reference sequence). V gave up 4 bases and J gave up 8 bases, with 14 bases separating them. The CDR3 DNA reads TGTGCCTGGACCCCCTGGGGGGAAGGCTACACCTTC. Protein product: CAWTPWGEGYTF.

This sequence joins TRBV11-3 and TRBJ2-1; D is uncertain. The germline CDR1 and CDR2 sequences are SGHNT and YENEEA. The CDR3 is made up of 15 amino acids. The V end was cut by 5 bases, the J end by 6 bases, with 17 bases between. CDR3 bases: TGTGCCAGCAGCCCCTCGGTGGGGATGCGCAATGAGCAGTTCTTC. This sequence encodes CASSPSVGMRNEQFF.

This clone has a handful of counts. The chain has TRBV9 and TRBJ1-1; D remains unclear. Germline assignment: CDR1 SGDLS and CDR2 YYNGEE. V lost 3 bases, J lost 5 bases, and 14 bases lay in between. The length of the CDR3 is 14 residues. The CDR3 loop reads CASSAHSGGTEAFF. Written as DNA, the CDR3 is TGTGCCAGCAGCGCCCACTCGGGAGGGACTGAAGCTTTCTTT.

This sequence joins TRBV18 and TRBJ1-1; unclear D gene. The CDR3 is 15 amino acids. Germline assignment: CDR1 KGHSH and CDR2 LQKENI. V was cut by 0 bases and J by 3 bases, with 11 bases left in between. The CDR3 coding sequence is TGTGCCAGCTCACCACCGGAGGGTTGGGACACTGAAGCTTTCTTT. Translated: CASSPPEGWDTEAFF.

The gene calls are TRBV18 and TRBJ1-2; 9 bases line up with TRBD1. The J segment lost 6 bases and the V segment lost 4 bases, leaving 9 bases of the junction unmatched. CDR3 size: 15 residues. From germline, CDR1 is KGHSH and CDR2 LQKENI. This chain's CDR3 is CASSRGQGGSDGYTF. The CDR3 nucleotides read TGTGCCAGCTCACGGGGACAGGGTGGGTCTGATGGCTACACCTTC.

This chain's CDR3 is CASSLGHPSPTQYF. The CDR3 bases are TGTGCCAGTAGTTTAGGGCACCCAAGCCCGACCCAGTACTTC. This chain connects TRBV9 to TRBJ2-5, with D unclear. Per germline, CDR1 SGDLS and CDR2 YYNGEE. CDR3 size: 14 residues. Deletions cut 8 bases from V and 7 bases from J, with 21 bases between.

The chain carries TRBV14 and TRBJ1-2, with D perhaps TRBD1 (5 bases). The V and J ends lost 2 bases and 3 bases respectively, with 13 bases between them. Germline V gene data show CDR1 as SGHDN and CDR2 as FVKESK. CDR3 size: 15 residues. For the CDR3, the DNA is TGTGCCAGCAGCCAATATCTCGACAGCTACTATGGCTACACCTTC. It is translated as CASSQYLDSYYGYTF. The full variable domain, completed using reference TRBV14 and TRBJ1-2, is EAGVTQFPSHSVIEKGQTVTLRCDPISGHDNLYWYRRVMGKEIKFLLHFVKESKQDESGMPNNRFLAERTGGTYSTLKVQPAELEDSGVYFCASSQYLDSYYGYTFGSGTRLTVV.

V gene TRBV19 combines with J gene TRBJ1-4, with 7 bases that match TRBD1. The V segment lost 3 bases and the J segment 5 bases; nucleotides outside the gene matches: 12. CDR1 is LNHDA and CDR2 is SQIVND in the germline V gene (reference sequence). This CDR3 has 17 residues. The CDR3 loop reads CASSMPRTGLKNEKLFF. CDR3 DNA sequence: TGTGCCAGTAGTATGCCGAGGACAGGCCTAAAGAATGAAAAACTGTTTTTT.

The V gene is TRBV5-1, the J gene TRBJ1-1; 8 nucleotides line up with TRBD1. V lost 0 bases and J lost 1; bases outside the gene matches: 2. The CDR3 extends over 15 amino acids. From germline, CDR1 is SGHRS and CDR2 YFSETQ. CDR3: CASSLAGGTNTEAFF. The CDR3 bases are TGCGCCAGCAGCTTGGCAGGGGGCACGAACACTGAAGCTTTCTTT. The full variable domain, rest sourced from reference TRBV5-1 and TRBJ1-1, is KAGVTQTPRYLIKTRGQQVTLSCSPISGHRSVSWYQQTPGQGLQFLFEYFSETQRNKGNFPGRFSGRQFSNSRSEMNVSTLELGDSALYLCASSLAGGTNTEAFFGQGTRLTVV.

The J gene is TRBJ1-3, the V gene TRBV11-3, with TRBD1 matching over 10 bases. Germline V lookup: CDR1 SGHNT, CDR2 YENEEA. The CDR3 has 18 amino acids. V shed 3 bases and J 0 bases; nucleotides not matched to a gene: 8. This CDR3 is CASSLDRGRTSSGNTIYF. CDR3 DNA: TGTGCCAGCAGCTTGGACAGGGGGAGGACTAGCTCTGGAAACACCATATATTTT.

The chain carries TRBV19 and TRBJ1-1, with D perhaps TRBD1 (5 bases). V lost 4 bases, J lost 4 bases, and 16 bases lay in between. The germline V gene has CDR1 LNHDA and CDR2 SQIVND (reference sequence). The CDR3 has 15 residues. CDR3 amino acids: CASSRRGEGVTEAFF. The CDR3 DNA is TGTGCCAGTAGTAGACGAGGGGAGGGAGTCACTGAAGCTTTCTTT.

A single count supports this clone. This chain connects TRBV12-5 to TRBJ2-3, with D hard to call. The CDR3 is 14 residues long. Trimming shortened V by 6 bases and J by 4 bases, and 14 bases separated the two germline ends. The germline V gene encodes CDR1 LGHNT and CDR2 FRNRAP. CDR3 sequence reads: CASGHSRRPDTQYF. CDR3 DNA sequence: TGTGCTAGTGGCCATTCTCGGCGGCCAGATACGCAGTATTTT.

The gene calls are TRBV6-8 and TRBJ2-7; no clear D gene. Germline CDR1 reads MNHGY; CDR2 reads SAAAGT. This CDR3 is 13 amino acids long. V dropped 0 bases and J dropped 4 bases, with 7 bases sitting between them. The CDR3 protein is CASSYSKGYEQYF. The CDR3 DNA reads TGTGCCAGCAGTTACTCGAAAGGGTACGAGCAGTACTTC.